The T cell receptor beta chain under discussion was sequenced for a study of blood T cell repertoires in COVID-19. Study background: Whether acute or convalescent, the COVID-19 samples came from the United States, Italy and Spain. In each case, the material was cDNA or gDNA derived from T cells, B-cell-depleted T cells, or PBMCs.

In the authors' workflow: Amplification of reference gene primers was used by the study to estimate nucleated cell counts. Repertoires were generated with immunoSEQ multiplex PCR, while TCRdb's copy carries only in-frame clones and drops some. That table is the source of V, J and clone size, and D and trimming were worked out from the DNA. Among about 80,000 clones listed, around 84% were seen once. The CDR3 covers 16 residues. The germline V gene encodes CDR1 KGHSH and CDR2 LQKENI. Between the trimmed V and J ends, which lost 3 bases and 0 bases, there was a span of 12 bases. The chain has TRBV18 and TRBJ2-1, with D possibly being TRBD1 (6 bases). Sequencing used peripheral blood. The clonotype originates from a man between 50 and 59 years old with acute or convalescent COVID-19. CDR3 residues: CASSPQRGSSYNEQFF. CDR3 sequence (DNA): TGTGCCAGCTCACCCCAAAGGGGGAGCTCCTACAATGAGCAGTTCTTC.